The T cell receptor beta chain under discussion was sequenced for a study of blood T cell repertoires in COVID-19. Germline CDR1 MNHEY, CDR2 SVGAGI. V shed 8 bases, J shed 0 bases, and the junction held 6 bases outside the gene matches. There are 14 residues in the CDR3. As processed by the authors: Amplified reference gene primers provided the basis for estimating nucleated cell counts. Produced via immunoSEQ multiplex PCR; TCRdb's table is partial and in-frame only. For V, J and clone size, that table is used; D and trimming come from the DNA. Among more than 110,000 clones listed, approximately 84% were seen once.

The rearrangement uses TRBV6-5 and TRBJ1-1; 7 bases are a match to TRBD1. This sequence originates from a human donor in a cohort sampled during active COVID-19. Material for sequencing was peripheral blood. The CDR3 DNA sequence: TGTGCCAGCGGACGACAGGGCATGAACACTGAAGCTTTCTTT. Its protein is CASGRQGMNTEAFF.